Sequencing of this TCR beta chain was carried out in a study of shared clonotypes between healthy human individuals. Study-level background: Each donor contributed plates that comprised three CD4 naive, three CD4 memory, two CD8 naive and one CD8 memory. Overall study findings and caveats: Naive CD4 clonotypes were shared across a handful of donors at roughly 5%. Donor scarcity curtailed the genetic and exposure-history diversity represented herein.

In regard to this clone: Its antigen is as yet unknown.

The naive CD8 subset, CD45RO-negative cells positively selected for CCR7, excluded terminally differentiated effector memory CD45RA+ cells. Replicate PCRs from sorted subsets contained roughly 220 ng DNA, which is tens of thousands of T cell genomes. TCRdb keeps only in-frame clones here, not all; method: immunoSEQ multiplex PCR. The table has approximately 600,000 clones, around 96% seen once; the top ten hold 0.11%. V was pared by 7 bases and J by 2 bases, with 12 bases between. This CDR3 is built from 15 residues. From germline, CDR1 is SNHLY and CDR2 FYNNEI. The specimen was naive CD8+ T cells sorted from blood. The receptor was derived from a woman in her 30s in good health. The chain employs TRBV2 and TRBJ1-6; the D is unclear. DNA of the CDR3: TGTGCCAGCAACCCCGGGTCCCCCTATAATTCACCCCTCCACTTT. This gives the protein CASNPGSPYNSPLHF.